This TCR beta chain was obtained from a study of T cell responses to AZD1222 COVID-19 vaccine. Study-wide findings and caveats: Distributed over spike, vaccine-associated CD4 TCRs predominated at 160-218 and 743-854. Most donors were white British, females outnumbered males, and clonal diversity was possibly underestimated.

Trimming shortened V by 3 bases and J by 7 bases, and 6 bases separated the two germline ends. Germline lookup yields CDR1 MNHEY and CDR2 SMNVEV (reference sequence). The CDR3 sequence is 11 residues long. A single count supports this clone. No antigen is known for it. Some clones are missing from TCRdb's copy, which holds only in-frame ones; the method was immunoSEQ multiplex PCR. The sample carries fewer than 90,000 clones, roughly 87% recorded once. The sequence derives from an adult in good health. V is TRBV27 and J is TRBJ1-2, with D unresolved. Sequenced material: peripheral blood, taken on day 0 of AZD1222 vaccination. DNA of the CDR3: TGTGCCAGCAGTTTGAGGTTTGGCTACACCTTC. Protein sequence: CASSLRFGYTF.